This is a list of T cell receptor beta chains from one sample in a study of post-analysis software for immune sequencing data. TCRdb fed the PCR reads into MiXCR, producing one record per CDR3 protein. Of about 680,000 distinct CDR3 sequences in the sample, roughly three fifths were seen once. Sequenced: blood. The receptors were sampled from a girl aged 2 to 10 with multiple sclerosis. Each CDR3 is given with its conserved first and last residue. The order of the fields is D gene, clone size, V gene, J gene, CDR3 DNA, CDR3 protein. The D gene is left open where the match is weak. Rows may omit the clone size; those that give it use once, few, many or a size class.

D gene: TRBD1
clone size: -
V gene: TRBV7-9
J gene: TRBJ1-1
CDR3 DNA: TGTGCCAGCAGGGAGTCGCCAGGGGGCAACACTGAAGCTTTCTTT
CDR3 protein: CASRESPGGNTEAFF

D gene: -
clone size: -
V gene: TRBV10-3
J gene: TRBJ2-4
CDR3 DNA: TGTGCCATCAGTGATGGGGTACTGAGCAACATTCAGTACTTC
CDR3 protein: CAISDGVLSNIQYF

D gene: TRBD1
clone size: few
V gene: TRBV7-2
J gene: TRBJ2-4
CDR3 DNA: TGTGCCAGCAGCTTAGTTGGGACAGGGGGCTTCGGAAACATTCAGTACTTC
CDR3 protein: CASSLVGTGGFGNIQYF

D gene: -
clone size: once
V gene: TRBV12-3/TRBV12-4
J gene: TRBJ1-1
CDR3 DNA: TGTGCCAGCATTATGGAACAGGGAGGGGCTGAAGCTTTCTTT
CDR3 protein: CASIMEQGGAEAFF

D gene: TRBD2
clone size: -
V gene: TRBV29-1
J gene: TRBJ2-7
CDR3 DNA: TGCAGCGTTGCCGTCCTTAATCCCGGGACTATCTCCTACGAGCAGTACTTC
CDR3 protein: CSVAVLNPGTISYEQYF

D gene: TRBD1
clone size: few
V gene: TRBV20-1
J gene: TRBJ1-1
CDR3 DNA: TGCAGTGCTACACAGGGGGACCTGAACACTGAAGCTTTCTTT
CDR3 protein: CSATQGDLNTEAFF

D gene: TRBD2
clone size: -
V gene: TRBV5-1
J gene: TRBJ2-3
CDR3 DNA: TGCGCCAGCAGCTCCGGATGGAGAGGGACTAGCGGTCGTCGGGATACGCAGTATTTT
CDR3 protein: CASSSGWRGTSGRRDTQYF

D gene: -
clone size: -
V gene: TRBV5-1
J gene: TRBJ2-1
CDR3 DNA: TGCGCCAGCAGCTTCCCGGAGACAGCTATCAATGAGCAGTTCTTC
CDR3 protein: CASSFPETAINEQFF

D gene: TRBD1
clone size: -
V gene: TRBV11-2
J gene: TRBJ1-2
CDR3 DNA: TGTGCCAGCAGCGTTCGCCCGGGACAGGGGGTCCGTGGCTACACCTTC
CDR3 protein: CASSVRPGQGVRGYTF

D gene: TRBD2
clone size: -
V gene: TRBV12-3/TRBV12-4
J gene: TRBJ2-1
CDR3 DNA: TGTGCCAGCATGCCGACTAGCGGGAGGGGGCTTGAGCAGTTCTTC
CDR3 protein: CASMPTSGRGLEQFF

D gene: TRBD1
clone size: few
V gene: TRBV5-1
J gene: TRBJ2-3
CDR3 DNA: TGCGCCAGCAGCTTGGGACAGGGGGTTGTAGATACGCAGTATTTT
CDR3 protein: CASSLGQGVVDTQYF

D gene: TRBD1
clone size: -
V gene: TRBV20-1
J gene: TRBJ2-1
CDR3 DNA: TGCAGTGCCGCCGCGGACAGGGCTCCCTACAATGAGCAGTTCTTC
CDR3 protein: CSAAADRAPYNEQFF

D gene: -
clone size: -
V gene: TRBV20-1
J gene: TRBJ2-1
CDR3 DNA: TGCAGTGCTAGAGATAGAGTAGGCAATGAGCAGTTCTTC
CDR3 protein: CSARDRVGNEQFF

D gene: -
clone size: few
V gene: TRBV29-1
J gene: TRBJ1-2
CDR3 DNA: TGCAGCGTTGGTGGGTCTTGGTATGGCTACACCTTC
CDR3 protein: CSVGGSWYGYTF

D gene: -
clone size: -
V gene: TRBV5-1
J gene: TRBJ2-7
CDR3 DNA: TGCGCCAGCAGCGAAGAGCTCGGGGAGCAGTACTTC
CDR3 protein: CASSEELGEQYF

D gene: -
clone size: -
V gene: TRBV10-1
J gene: TRBJ1-2
CDR3 DNA: TGCGCCAGCAGCGCCGTAGTCCCCTATGGCTACACCTTC
CDR3 protein: CASSAVVPYGYTF

D gene: -
clone size: -
V gene: TRBV6-1
J gene: TRBJ2-7
CDR3 DNA: TGTGCCAGCAGTGGTCGGGGCAGCGTGCAACGGTACTACGAGCAGTACTTC
CDR3 protein: CASSGRGSVQRYYEQYF

D gene: -
clone size: -
V gene: TRBV5-1
J gene: TRBJ2-5
CDR3 DNA: TGCGCCAGCAGCTGGGGTGGGGAACAAGAGACCCAGTACTTC
CDR3 protein: CASSWGGEQETQYF

D gene: TRBD2
clone size: -
V gene: TRBV10-3
J gene: TRBJ2-3
CDR3 DNA: TGTGCCATCACCCGGACTAGCGGGTTTCCAGATACGCAGTATTTT
CDR3 protein: CAITRTSGFPDTQYF

D gene: -
clone size: -
V gene: TRBV20-1
J gene: TRBJ2-5
CDR3 DNA: TGCAGTGCTATCCCCAATGGGGAGACCCAGTACTTC
CDR3 protein: CSAIPNGETQYF